This T cell receptor beta chain was sequenced in a study of T cells in Graves' hyperthyroidism and ophthalmopathy. This clonotype occurred a few times. Its antigen is currently unknown. General study findings and limits: Most thyroid clonotypes that were expanded above 0.001 also turned up in blood.

RNA transcripts provided the source from which TCR beta CDR3 regions were amplified. TCR CDR3 regions were first amplified by RT-PCR with HTBI primers. One entry per CDR3 protein results from TCRdb running MiXCR on the multiplex PCR reads. The data show about 400,000 distinct CDR3 sequences, over 11% seen once. The diagnoses drew upon clinical symptoms, serum thyroxine and TRAb, thyroid ultrasound and orbital computed tomography. The origin of this receptor is a man between 50 and 59 years old with Graves' ophthalmopathy. Specimen: blood.

The CDR3 bases are TGTGCCAGTAGTACCTCCGACTTGGGGCGAGAATATGGCTACACCTTC. It is translated as CASSTSDLGREYGYTF. The chain is built from TRBV19 and TRBJ1-2; maybe TRBD1 (5 bases). The CDR3 is 16 residues long. Trimming took off 4 bases at V and 5 bases at J, with 20 bases between the two ends. Germline CDR1 is LNHDA and CDR2 is SQIVND (reference sequence).